Presented here are 2 T cell receptor beta chains from one specimen sequenced in a study of OX40 agonist ivuxolimab in advanced cancers. To prepare the library, the immunoSEQ multiplex PCR assay was applied. The source is immuneACCESS, and TCRdb retained only in-frame sequences with V and J called. Part of the clones is not carried over; for the studies checked, unresolved V genes explain less than half of this, and the remainder is unexplained. This sample comprises about 84,000 clones, approximately 93% of them detected only once. The ten largest clones add up to roughly 9.6% of the sample. Specimen: CD4+ or CD8+ T cells sorted from blood, collected in a trial of the OX40 agonist ivuxolimab. All receptors come from an adult with an advanced solid tumor such as melanoma, head and neck, liver or kidney cancer.

The chain uses TRBV29-1 and TRBJ1-2; tentatively, D is TRBD1 (5 bases). Between the trimmed V and J ends, which lost 1 base and 5 bases, there was a span of 14 bases. This CDR3 contains 14 residues. Germline CDR1 reads SQVTM; CDR2 reads ANQGSEA. The DNA for the CDR3 is TGCAGCGTTGAAGGGGGCGTGAGTCAATATGGCTACACCTTC. Residues: CSVEGGVSQYGYTF.

The chain couples TRBV6-6 to TRBJ2-7, with 8 nucleotides matching TRBD2. Germline V gene data show CDR1 as MNHNY and CDR2 as SVGAGI (reference sequence). Losses at the gene ends were 2 bases for V and 2 bases for J; bases not matched to a gene: 8. CDR3 size: 16 residues. The CDR3 DNA follows: TGTGCCAGCAGTTACCCCCTTACGGGAGGGGCCTACGAGCAGTACTTC. Its translation is CASSYPLTGGAYEQYF.